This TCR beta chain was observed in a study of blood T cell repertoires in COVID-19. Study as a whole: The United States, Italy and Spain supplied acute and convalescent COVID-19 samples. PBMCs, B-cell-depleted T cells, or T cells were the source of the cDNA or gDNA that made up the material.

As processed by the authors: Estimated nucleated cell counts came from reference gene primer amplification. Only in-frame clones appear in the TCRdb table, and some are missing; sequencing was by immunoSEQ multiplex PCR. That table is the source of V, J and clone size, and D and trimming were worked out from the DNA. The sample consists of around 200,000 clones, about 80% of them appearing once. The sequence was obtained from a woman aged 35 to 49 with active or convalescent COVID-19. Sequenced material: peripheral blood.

Here the CDR3 DNA reads TGCAGACCCGGGACAGGGGAAGGCTACACCTTC. It translates to CRPGTGEGYTF. The V gene is TRBV20-1, the J gene TRBJ1-2, with 10 bases fitting TRBD1. CDR1 and CDR2 (germline): DFQATT, SNEGSKA (reference sequence). This CDR3 has 11 amino acids.